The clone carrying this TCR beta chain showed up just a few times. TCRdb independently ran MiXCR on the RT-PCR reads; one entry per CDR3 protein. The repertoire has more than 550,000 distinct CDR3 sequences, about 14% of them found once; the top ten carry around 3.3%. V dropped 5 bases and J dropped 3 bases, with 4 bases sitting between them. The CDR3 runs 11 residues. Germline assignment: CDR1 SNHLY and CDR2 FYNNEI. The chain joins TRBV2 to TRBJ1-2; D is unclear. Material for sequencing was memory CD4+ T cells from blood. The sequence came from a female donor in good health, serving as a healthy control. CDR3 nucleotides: TGTGCCAGCAGTTATCACTATGGCTACACCTTC. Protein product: CASSYHYGYTF.